A selection of T cell receptor beta chains follows, all from one sample in a study of blood T cell repertoires in COVID-19. Assay: immunoSEQ multiplex PCR; the TCRdb copy retains only in-frame clones and omits some. Of 250,000 or so clones in the sample, approximately 90% were seen once. The sequencing input was PBMCs or T cells enriched from blood (not recorded which). The receptors here all came from a human donor in a cohort exposed to, infected with or recovered from COVID-19 (not recorded which). The donor label of this sample is uncertain. CDR3s include the opening cysteine and the closing phenylalanine or tryptophan. A D gene is named only where the DNA matches it firmly. Not every row has a clone size; where given, it reads once, few, many or a size class.

d_gene	v_gene	j_gene	abundance	CDR3aa	CDR3nt
TRBD1	TRBV6-5	TRBJ2-1	-	CASSQNRGRHNEQFF	TGTGCCAGCAGTCAGAACAGGGGCCGCCACAATGAGCAGTTCTTC
TRBD1	TRBV29-1	TRBJ2-6	-	CSVTGGAGGANVLTF	TGCAGCGTCACAGGGGGCGCCGGGGGGGCCAACGTCCTGACTTTC
TRBD1	TRBV6-4	TRBJ1-2	-	CASSEGGQGHGYYGYTF	TGTGCCAGCAGTGAGGGAGGACAGGGGCACGGCTACTATGGCTACACCTTC
-	TRBV29-1	TRBJ2-1	-	CSVDVNEQFF	TGCAGCGTTGACGTGAATGAGCAGTTCTTC
-	TRBV7-9	TRBJ2-1	-	CASREQGAVNEQFF	TGTGCCAGCAGGGAACAGGGAGCGGTCAATGAGCAGTTCTTC
-	TRBV18	TRBJ2-7	-	CASSAQGSDEQYF	TGTGCCAGCTCAGCGCAGGGATCGGACGAGCAGTACTTC
-	TRBV30	TRBJ1-1	-	CAWSVQDTEAFF	TGTGCCTGGAGTGTACAGGACACTGAAGCTTTCTTT
TRBD2	TRBV3-1/TRBV3-2	TRBJ2-3	-	CASSRSAGPGGTDTQYF	TGTGCCAGCAGCCGTTCAGCGGGGCCCGGGGGGACAGATACGCAGTATTTT
-	TRBV20-1	TRBJ1-2	-	CSAPGGYGYTF	TGCAGTGCCCCCGGAGGCTATGGCTACACCTTC
-	TRBV2	TRBJ1-1	-	CASSEWGEGNTEAFF	TGTGCCAGCAGTGAATGGGGGGAGGGGAACACTGAAGCTTTCTTT
-	TRBV10-3	TRBJ2-7	once	CAISTGLEQYF	TGTGCCATCAGTACAGGGCTCGAGCAGTACTTC
-	TRBV4-1	TRBJ1-4	once	CASSQGEDDNEKLFF	TGCGCCAGCAGCCAAGGGGAGGACGATAATGAAAAACTGTTTTTT
-	TRBV18	TRBJ2-5	-	CASSPFKGHQRETQYF	TGTGCCAGCTCACCCTTTAAGGGGCACCAGCGAGAGACCCAGTACTTC
-	TRBV19	TRBJ2-3	-	CASYGRRADTQYF	TGTGCCAGTTATGGCAGGCGGGCAGATACGCAGTATTTT
TRBD2	TRBV5-1	TRBJ2-1	once	CASSLASGGGDEQFF	TGCGCCAGCAGCTTGGCTAGCGGGGGCGGGGATGAGCAGTTCTTC
-	TRBV9	TRBJ2-1	-	CASSPMTGSSYNEQFF	TGTGCCAGCAGCCCCATGACAGGAAGCTCCTACAATGAGCAGTTCTTC
-	TRBV4-3	TRBJ2-2	-	CASSQEYQGTGELFF	TGCGCCAGCAGCCAAGAGTACCAGGGGACGGGGGAGCTGTTTTTT
-	TRBV27	TRBJ2-3	-	CASSLVGTDTQYF	TGTGCCAGCAGTTTGGTCGGGACAGATACGCAGTATTTT
-	TRBV10-3	TRBJ2-7	-	CAISEGAQGAYEQYF	TGTGCCATCAGTGAGGGTGCACAGGGAGCCTACGAGCAGTACTTC
TRBD1	TRBV9	TRBJ1-1	few	CASSLLTGDTEAFF	TGTGCCAGCAGCTTGCTAACAGGGGACACTGAAGCTTTCTTT
TRBD1	TRBV19	TRBJ1-5	-	CASSIDWAGGQPQHF	TGTGCCAGTAGTATAGATTGGGCAGGGGGTCAGCCCCAGCATTTT
-	TRBV28	TRBJ1-5	-	CASNSLGDGGNQPQHF	TGTGCCAGCAATTCTCTCGGGGATGGGGGCAATCAGCCCCAGCATTTT
-	TRBV27	TRBJ1-1	-	CASSFLRQGGSTEAFF	TGTGCCAGCAGTTTTCTCAGGCAGGGAGGGAGCACTGAAGCTTTCTTT
TRBD1	TRBV6-5	TRBJ1-1	-	CASSPRGQGWTEAFF	TGTGCCAGCAGCCCCCGCGGACAGGGCTGGACTGAAGCTTTCTTT
-	TRBV19	TRBJ1-5	once	CASRLSNQPQHF	TGTGCCAGTAGACTTAGCAATCAGCCCCAGCATTTT
-	TRBV4-1	TRBJ1-4	-	CASSQVGLRLGRGRKLFF	TGCGCCAGCAGCCAAGTAGGATTAAGGCTAGGGAGGGGGAGAAAACTGTTTTTT
TRBD2	TRBV14	TRBJ2-1	-	CASSQYGGVYNEQFF	TGTGCCAGCAGCCAATACGGGGGGGTCTACAATGAGCAGTTCTTC
-	TRBV7-9	TRBJ2-3	-	CASSLDRVSTDTQYF	TGTGCCAGCAGCTTAGACAGGGTCTCAACAGATACGCAGTATTTT
-	TRBV2	TRBJ2-2	many	CASSDQGDYTGELFF	TGTGCCAGCAGTGACCAGGGGGACTACACCGGGGAGCTGTTTTTT
-	TRBV19	TRBJ2-3	few	CASSMWSGGDTQYF	TGTGCCAGTAGTATGTGGAGCGGAGGAGATACGCAGTATTTT
TRBD1	TRBV5-4	TRBJ2-4	-	CASSLAHDRGGKNIQYF	TGTGCCAGCAGCTTGGCCCATGACAGGGGCGGAAAAAACATTCAGTACTTC
-	TRBV6-5	TRBJ2-7	-	CASRQTGQLSYEQYF	TGTGCCAGCAGGCAGACAGGACAGCTTTCCTACGAGCAGTACTTC
-	TRBV10-3	TRBJ2-6	few	CAIRGGHRSGANVLTF	TGTGCCATCAGAGGGGGACACAGATCTGGGGCCAACGTCCTGACTTTC
TRBD2	TRBV11-2	TRBJ2-3	-	CASSRIAGASTDTQYF	TGTGCCAGCAGCCGTATAGCGGGGGCAAGCACAGATACGCAGTATTTT
TRBD1	TRBV4-3	TRBJ1-2	-	CASSARQGTAYGYTF	TGCGCCAGCAGCGCACGACAGGGGACGGCCTATGGCTACACCTTC
TRBD2	TRBV7-2	TRBJ2-1	-	CASSPIAGGSNEQFF	TGTGCCAGCAGCCCGATAGCGGGGGGGTCCAATGAGCAGTTCTTC
TRBD1	TRBV20-1	TRBJ1-2	-	CSASRGQGYGYTF	TGCAGTGCTAGTCGAGGACAGGGCTATGGCTACACCTTC
TRBD1	TRBV11-2	TRBJ1-2	-	CASSPTDRNYGYTF	TGTGCCAGCAGCCCCACGGACAGGAACTATGGCTACACCTTC
-	TRBV18	TRBJ1-1	few	CASRRDTMNTEAFF	TGTGCCAGCCGCAGGGACACCATGAACACTGAAGCTTTCTTT
TRBD1	TRBV18	TRBJ1-5	-	CASSRQGSNQPQHF	TGTGCCAGCTCACGACAGGGGAGCAATCAGCCCCAGCATTTT
-	TRBV30	TRBJ1-2	once	CAWSVSFGASYTF	TGTGCCTGGAGTGTATCTTTTGGGGCCAGCTACACCTTC
-	TRBV4-1	TRBJ2-1	-	CASSQVGQGPSEQFF	TGCGCCAGCAGCCAAGTCGGGCAGGGGCCGAGTGAGCAGTTCTTC
TRBD2	TRBV10-3	TRBJ2-7	-	CAISESGLAGEVSYEQYF	TGTGCCATCAGTGAGTCGGGGCTAGCGGGGGAGGTATCCTACGAGCAGTACTTC
TRBD2	TRBV11-2	TRBJ2-3	-	CASSLETTSGGALDTQYF	TGTGCCAGCAGCTTAGAAACGACTAGCGGGGGGGCCCTTGATACGCAGTATTTT
TRBD2	TRBV30	TRBJ2-1	-	CAWSLSGGAWEQFF	TGTGCCTGGAGTCTGTCGGGGGGGGCATGGGAGCAGTTCTTC
TRBD1	TRBV6-5	TRBJ1-6	-	CATTGGERSPLHF	TGTGCCACAACAGGGGGCGAGAGGTCACCCCTCCACTTT
-	TRBV14	TRBJ2-3	once	CASSRANTDTQYF	TGTGCCAGCAGCCGGGCCAACACAGATACGCAGTATTTT
-	TRBV10-1	TRBJ2-3	-	CASSRGTDTQYF	TGCGCCAGCAGCCGAGGCACAGATACGCAGTATTTT
-	TRBV4-1	TRBJ1-6	-	CASSQEFDPNGVALHF	TGCGCCAGCAGCCAAGAATTCGACCCGAACGGGGTGGCCCTCCACTTT
-	TRBV6-5	TRBJ1-1	-	CASSYLTGNTEAFF	TGTGCCAGCAGTTACTTAACAGGGAATACTGAAGCTTTCTTT
TRBD1	TRBV5-1	TRBJ1-1	-	CASSQWTGPLNTEAFF	TGCGCCAGCAGCCAGTGGACAGGCCCCTTGAACACTGAAGCTTTCTTT
-	TRBV7-5	TRBJ2-5	-	CARSFGLAGRPGDQYF	TGTGCCAGAAGCTTCGGACTAGCGGGCCGGCCAGGGGACCAGTACTTC
-	TRBV27	TRBJ1-2	-	CASSPGTLVYGYTF	TGTGCCAGCAGTCCGGGGACACTCGTCTATGGCTACACCTTC
-	TRBV7-9	TRBJ1-1	-	CASSLVENTEAFF	TGTGCCAGCAGCTTAGTAGAGAACACTGAAGCTTTCTTT
TRBD1	TRBV5-1	TRBJ2-5	few	CASKGGQGAETQYF	TGCGCCAGCAAGGGGGGACAGGGAGCAGAGACCCAGTACTTC
-	TRBV21-1	TRBJ2-5	-	CASSKDTSGGFFWDQETQYF	TGTGCCAGCAGCAAAGATACTAGCGGGGGGTTTTTCTGGGACCAAGAGACCCAGTACTTC
TRBD2	TRBV9	TRBJ2-2	once	CASSATGLALNTGELFF	TGTGCCAGCAGCGCGACTGGACTAGCGCTTAACACCGGGGAGCTGTTTTTT
-	TRBV2	TRBJ2-7	-	CARGGRELYEQYF	TGTGCCAGGGGGGGGCGTGAGCTCTACGAGCAGTACTTC
-	TRBV13	TRBJ2-6	-	CASSTNWPNRASGANVLTF	TGTGCCAGCAGCACGAACTGGCCCAACAGGGCATCTGGGGCCAACGTCCTGACTTTC
TRBD1	TRBV5-4	TRBJ1-5	-	CASSWDRKNQPQHF	TGTGCCAGCAGTTGGGACAGGAAAAATCAGCCCCAGCATTTT